Presented here are 20 T cell receptor beta chains from one specimen sequenced in a study of T cells after somatic rescue of genetic block. The method was immunoSEQ multiplex PCR; TCRdb's version includes in-frame clones alone and lacks a portion of them. The sample holds about 110,000 clones, about nine tenths seen once. The sample taken for sequencing was peripheral blood mononuclear cells (PBMCs). These receptors originate from a woman between 18 and 29 years old.

The CDR3 DNA sequence: TGTGCCAGCAGTTCCACTTCGGATGGCTACACCTTC. It yields the protein CASSSTSDGYTF. The J gene is TRBJ1-2, the V gene TRBV7-9, with unresolved D. V shed 6 bases and J shed 6 bases, with 11 bases lying between them. The CDR3 covers 12 residues. CDR1 SEHNR and CDR2 FQNEAQ come from the germline V gene (reference sequence).

The V gene is TRBV28, the J gene TRBJ2-7; TRBD2 is a possible D gene (5 bases). The CDR3 extends over 11 amino acids. V was shortened by 7 bases and J by 6 bases, with 10 bases between the two germline ends. Germline CDR1 reads MDHEN; CDR2 reads SYDVKM. The CDR3 DNA is TGTGCCAGCACCCGGGCGGGCGAGCAGTACTTC. Protein product: CASTRAGEQYF.

V is TRBV28 and J is TRBJ2-7, with D tentatively TRBD1 (6 bases). Looked up from germline, CDR1 is MDHEN and CDR2 is SYDVKM. The germline V and J ends were trimmed by 1 base and 6 bases, with 16 bases remaining between them. The CDR3 runs 15 residues. CDR3 loop: CASSLSRGRGGEQYF. CDR3 DNA sequence: TGTGCCAGCAGTTTATCGCGCGGCAGGGGCGGCGAGCAGTACTTC.

V gene TRBV7-9 combines with J gene TRBJ2-1; 9 nucleotides align to TRBD1. V dropped 1 base and J dropped 8; count of bases not matched to a gene: 9. The germline V gene encodes CDR1 SEHNR and CDR2 FQNEAQ (reference sequence). The CDR3 contains 16 residues. The CDR3 region has the DNA TGTGCCAGCAGCTTAGGACAGGGGGAGAGTAACGATGAGCAGTTCTTC. As protein: CASSLGQGESNDEQFF.

The V and J genes are TRBV6-4 and TRBJ2-3, with 10 nucleotides matching TRBD1. J lost 2 bases, V lost 6 bases, and 5 bases had no gene match. The CDR3 loop spans 15 amino acids. Germline loops: CDR1 MRHNA, CDR2 SNTAGT. The CDR3 here is CASSMGTGVTDTQYF. CDR3 nucleotides: TGTGCCAGCAGCATGGGGACAGGGGTCACAGATACGCAGTATTTT.

The genes are TRBV27 and TRBJ1-3, with D possibly being TRBD1 (5 bases). This CDR3 has 15 residues. V shed 5 bases and J shed 1 base, with 12 bases lying between them. Germline-derived CDR1 and CDR2 are MNHEY and SMNVEV (reference sequence). Written as DNA, the CDR3 is TGTGCCAGCAGTGCCCTCGGGGGATCTGGAAACACCATATATTTT. The encoded protein is CASSALGGSGNTIYF.

V usage is TRBV6-6 and J usage is TRBJ1-2, with 7 bases fitting TRBD1. The CDR3 spans 12 residues. J lost 3 bases, V lost 7 bases, and 2 bases had no gene match. Germline CDR1 is MNHNY and CDR2 is SVGAGI (reference sequence). CDR3 sequence (DNA): TGTGCCAGCAATCAGGGGGACTATGGCTACACCTTC. As protein: CASNQGDYGYTF.

The chain has TRBV5-4 and TRBJ2-1, with 15 bases fitting TRBD2. CDR1 is SGHNT, CDR2 YYREEE, per germline (reference sequence). The CDR3 spans 18 residues. V dropped 4 bases and J dropped 4; count of bases not matched to a gene: 9. The CDR3 loop reads CASSPGTSGGFTYNEQFF. The CDR3 coding sequence is TGTGCCAGCAGCCCCGGGACTAGCGGGGGGTTTACTTACAATGAGCAGTTCTTC.

The rearrangement links TRBV11-2 to TRBJ2-3; D is undetermined. CDR3 length: 14 residues. Germline CDR1 SGHAT, CDR2 FQNNGV. Between the trimmed V and J ends, which lost 3 bases and 3 bases, there was a span of 10 bases. CDR3 DNA sequence: TGTGCCAGCAGCTTCTTCCGGTGGACAGATACGCAGTATTTT. Its translation: CASSFFRWTDTQYF.

This clone was detected only a few times. This chain joins TRBV4-1 and TRBJ1-3; D ambiguous. Deletions cut 0 bases from V and 4 bases from J, with 10 bases between. The germline V gene has CDR1 MGHRA and CDR2 YSYEKL. This CDR3 has 15 residues. As DNA, the CDR3 is TGCGCCAGCAGCCAAGAACAGTCCTCGGGAAACACCATATATTTT. It codes for CASSQEQSSGNTIYF.

The chain has TRBV19 and TRBJ2-3; a weak D match, TRBD2 (6 bases). Germline loops: CDR1 LNHDA, CDR2 SQIVND (reference sequence). V shed 5 bases and J shed 0 bases, with 12 bases lying between them. The CDR3 has 15 residues. The CDR3 loop reads CASSRGGASTDTQYF. CDR3 nucleotides: TGTGCCAGTAGTCGAGGCGGGGCTAGCACAGATACGCAGTATTTT.

The rearrangement uses TRBV30 and TRBJ1-1; D is ambiguous. The CDR3 length is 14 residues. Trimming took off 2 bases at V and 4 bases at J, with 14 bases between the two ends. Looked up from germline, CDR1 is GTSNPN and CDR2 is SVGIG (reference sequence). The CDR3 nucleotides read TGTGCCTGGAGTCCCCTGTCAGACCCCACTGAAGCTTTCTTT. Encoded protein: CAWSPLSDPTEAFF.

The V and J genes are TRBV7-8 and TRBJ2-7; possible D gene TRBD1, 5 bases. CDR1 and CDR2 from the germline V gene are SGHVS and FQNEAQ. V was trimmed by 4 bases and J by 0 bases, leaving 16 bases between them. This CDR3 spans 16 amino acids. The CDR3 sequence is CASSYTTGQSSYEQYF. The CDR3 DNA is TGTGCCAGCAGCTACACAACAGGTCAGAGCTCCTACGAGCAGTACTTC.

This chain connects TRBV6-5 to TRBJ1-6; D is ambiguous. The CDR3 is 13 residues long. The V gene's germline CDR1 is MNHEY and CDR2 SVGAGI. Trimming cost V 7 bases and J 12 bases, with 16 bases left between them. CDR3 bases: TGTGCCAGCACCCTAGCACGGCGGGAACCCCTCCACTTT. This translates into CASTLARREPLHF.

The rearrangement links TRBV11-2 to TRBJ2-5; 13 positions agree with TRBD2. The CDR3 totals 18 residues. Germline V gene lookup returns CDR1 SGHAT and CDR2 FQNNGV. V shed 5 bases, J shed 7 bases, and the junction held 16 bases outside the gene matches. CDR3 region: CASSPQTSGGFTPGTQYF. The DNA for the CDR3 is TGTGCCAGCAGCCCGCAGACTAGCGGGGGGTTCACTCCTGGGACCCAGTACTTC.

The chain's CDR3 is CASSLVTAVEQYF. CDR3 in DNA: TGCGCCAGCAGCTTGGTGACAGCCGTGGAGCAGTACTTC. The chain joins TRBV5-1 to TRBJ2-7, with a tentative D call TRBD1 (5 bases). CDR1 is SGHRS and CDR2 is YFSETQ in the germline V gene. This CDR3 region has 13 residues. Trimming removed 0 bases from V and 7 bases from J, with 11 bases in between.

This sequence joins TRBV11-2 and TRBJ1-1; unclear D gene. Trimming cost V 1 base and J 0 bases, with 6 bases left between them. Germline lookup yields CDR1 SGHAT and CDR2 FQNNGV. This CDR3 region has 14 residues. CDR3: CASSLVAVNTEAFF. The CDR3 DNA reads TGTGCCAGCAGCTTAGTCGCGGTGAACACTGAAGCTTTCTTT.

The sample holds a few counts of this clone. The rearrangement joins TRBV19 to TRBJ1-6, with D possibly TRBD1 on 5 matching bases. The germline V gene has CDR1 LNHDA and CDR2 SQIVND (reference sequence). The CDR3 contains 13 residues. Trimming removed 10 bases at V and 9 bases at J, with 16 bases between. The CDR3 DNA follows: TGTGCCACCAAGACGGGGGAGAGTTCACCCCTCCACTTT. Its protein is CATKTGESSPLHF.

This rearrangement joins TRBV19 to TRBJ1-5; D remains unclear. V was clipped by 3 bases and J by 6 bases, with 9 bases between them. The CDR3 contains 13 residues. Germline-derived CDR1 and CDR2 are LNHDA and SQIVND (reference sequence). CDR3 DNA: TGTGCCAGTAGTATTGGGTTCTCTCAGCCCCAGCATTTT. Translating gives CASSIGFSQPQHF. Looking up the rest from reference TRBV19 and TRBJ1-5 gives the full variable domain: DGGITQSPKYLFRKEGQNVTLSCEQNLNHDAMYWYRQDPGQGLRLIYYSQIVNDFQKGDIAEGYSVSREKKESFPLTVTSAQKNPTAFYLCASSIGFSQPQHFGDGTRLSIL.

The chain links TRBV10-2 to TRBJ1-3, with TRBD1 identical over 8 bases. In germline, CDR1 is WSHSY, CDR2 SAAADI. After removal of 6 bases from V and 0 bases from J, the junction contained 4 bases not matched to a gene. The CDR3 totals 15 residues. This chain's CDR3 is CASRAQGASGNTIYF. The CDR3 DNA reads as TGCGCCAGCAGGGCCCAGGGGGCCTCTGGAAACACCATATATTTT.